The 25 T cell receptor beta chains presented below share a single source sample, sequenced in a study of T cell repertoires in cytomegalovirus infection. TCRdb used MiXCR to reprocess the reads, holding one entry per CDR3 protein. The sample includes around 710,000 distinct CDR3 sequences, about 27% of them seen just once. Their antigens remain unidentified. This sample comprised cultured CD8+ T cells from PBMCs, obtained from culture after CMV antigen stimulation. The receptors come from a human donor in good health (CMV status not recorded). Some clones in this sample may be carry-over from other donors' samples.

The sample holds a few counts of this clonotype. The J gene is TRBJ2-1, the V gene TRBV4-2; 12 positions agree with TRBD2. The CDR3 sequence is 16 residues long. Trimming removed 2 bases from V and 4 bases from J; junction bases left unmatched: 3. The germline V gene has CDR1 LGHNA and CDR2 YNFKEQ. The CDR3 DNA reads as TGTGCCAGCAGCCAACCCACTAGCGGGGGGTACAATGAGCAGTTCTTC. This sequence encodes CASSQPTSGGYNEQFF.

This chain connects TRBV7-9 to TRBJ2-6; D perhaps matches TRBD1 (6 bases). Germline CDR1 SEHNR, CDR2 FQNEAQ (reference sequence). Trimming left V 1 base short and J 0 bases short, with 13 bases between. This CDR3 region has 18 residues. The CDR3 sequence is CASSLGWQGSSGANVLTF. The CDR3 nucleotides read TGTGCCAGCAGCTTAGGTTGGCAGGGGAGCTCTGGGGCCAACGTCCTGACTTTC. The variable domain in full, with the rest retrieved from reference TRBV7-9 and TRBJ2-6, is DTGVSQNPRHKITKRGQNVTFRCDPISEHNRLYWYRQTLGQGPEFLTYFQNEAQLEKSRLLSDRFSAERPKGSFSTLEIQRTEQGDSAMYLCASSLGWQGSSGANVLTFGAGSRLTVL.

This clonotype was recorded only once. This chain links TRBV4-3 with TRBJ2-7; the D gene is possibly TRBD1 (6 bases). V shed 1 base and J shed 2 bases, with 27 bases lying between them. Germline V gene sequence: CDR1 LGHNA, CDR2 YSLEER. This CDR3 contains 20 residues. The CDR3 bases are TGCGCCAGCAGCCAAGGCCGTAGCCAGTACAGGGTCACCATCCCCTACGAGCAGTACGTC. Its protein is CASSQGRSQYRVTIPYEQYV.

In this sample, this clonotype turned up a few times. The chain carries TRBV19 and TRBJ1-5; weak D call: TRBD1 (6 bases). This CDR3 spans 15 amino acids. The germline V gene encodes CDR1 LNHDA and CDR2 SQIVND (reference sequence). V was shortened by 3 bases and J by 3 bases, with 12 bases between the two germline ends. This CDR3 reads CASSIQQGTNQPQHF. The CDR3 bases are TGTGCCAGTAGTATTCAACAGGGTACCAATCAGCCCCAGCATTTT.

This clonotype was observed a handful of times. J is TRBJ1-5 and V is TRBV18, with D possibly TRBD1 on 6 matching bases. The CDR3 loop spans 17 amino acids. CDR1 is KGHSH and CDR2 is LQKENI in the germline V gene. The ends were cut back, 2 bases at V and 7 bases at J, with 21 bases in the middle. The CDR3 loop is CASSPLREQGDVQPQHF. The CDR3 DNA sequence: TGTGCCAGCTCACCATTGAGGGAACAGGGAGATGTACAGCCCCAGCATTTT.

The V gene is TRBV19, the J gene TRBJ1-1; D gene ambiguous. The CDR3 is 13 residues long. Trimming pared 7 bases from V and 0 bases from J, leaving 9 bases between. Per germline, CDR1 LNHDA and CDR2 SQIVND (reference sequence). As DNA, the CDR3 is TGTGCCAGTAACGTACGGATGAACACTGAAGCTTTCTTT. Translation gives CASNVRMNTEAFF. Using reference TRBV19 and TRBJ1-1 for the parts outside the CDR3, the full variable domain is DGGITQSPKYLFRKEGQNVTLSCEQNLNHDAMYWYRQDPGQGLRLIYYSQIVNDFQKGDIAEGYSVSREKKESFPLTVTSAQKNPTAFYLCASNVRMNTEAFFGQGTRLTVV.

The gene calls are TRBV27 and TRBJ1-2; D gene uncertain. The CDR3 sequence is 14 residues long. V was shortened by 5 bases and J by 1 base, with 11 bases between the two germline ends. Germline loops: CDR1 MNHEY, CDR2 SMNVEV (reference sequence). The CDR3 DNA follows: TGTGCCAGCAGTCCTGTCGGGCTTAACTATGGCTACACCTTC. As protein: CASSPVGLNYGYTF.

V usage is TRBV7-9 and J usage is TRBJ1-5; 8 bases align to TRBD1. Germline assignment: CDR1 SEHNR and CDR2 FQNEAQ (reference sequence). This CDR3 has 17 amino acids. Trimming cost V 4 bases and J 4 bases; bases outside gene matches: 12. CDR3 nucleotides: TGTGCCAGCAGCTCGACCGAAGGACAGGGTGGGAATCAGCCCCAGCATTTT. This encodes CASSSTEGQGGNQPQHF.

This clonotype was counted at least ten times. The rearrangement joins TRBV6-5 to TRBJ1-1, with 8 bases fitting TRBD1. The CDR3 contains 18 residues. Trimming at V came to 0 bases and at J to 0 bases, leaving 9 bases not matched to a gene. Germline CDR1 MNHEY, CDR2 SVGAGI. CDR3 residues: CASSYSHTRGLLNTEAFF. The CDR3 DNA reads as TGTGCCAGCAGTTACTCCCATACCAGGGGGCTTTTGAACACTGAAGCTTTCTTT.

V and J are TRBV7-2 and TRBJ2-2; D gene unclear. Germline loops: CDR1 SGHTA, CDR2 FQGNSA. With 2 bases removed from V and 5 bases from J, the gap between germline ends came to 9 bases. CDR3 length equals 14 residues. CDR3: CASSLLGTTGELFF. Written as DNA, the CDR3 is TGTGCCAGCAGCTTACTCGGTACAACCGGGGAGCTGTTTTTT.

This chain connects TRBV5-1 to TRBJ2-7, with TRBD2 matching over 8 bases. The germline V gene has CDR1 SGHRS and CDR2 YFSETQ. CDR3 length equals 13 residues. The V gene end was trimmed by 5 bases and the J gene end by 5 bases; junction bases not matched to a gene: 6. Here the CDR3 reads CASRIRTSNEQYV. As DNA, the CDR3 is TGCGCCAGCAGGATCCGGACTAGCAACGAGCAGTACGTC.

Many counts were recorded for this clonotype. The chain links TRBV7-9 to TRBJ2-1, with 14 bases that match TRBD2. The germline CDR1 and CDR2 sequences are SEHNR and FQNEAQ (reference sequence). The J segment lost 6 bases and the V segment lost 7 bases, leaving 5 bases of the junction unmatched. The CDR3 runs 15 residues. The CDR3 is CASTLGTSGGNEQFF. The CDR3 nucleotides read TGTGCCAGCACCCTGGGGACTAGCGGGGGCAATGAGCAGTTCTTC.

CDR3 sequence: CSARAGTHDASYEQYF. The CDR3 coding sequence is TGCAGTGCTAGGGCCGGGACACACGATGCTTCCTACGAGCAGTACTTC. The rearrangement uses TRBV20-1 and TRBJ2-7; maybe TRBD1 (6 bases). The V and J ends lost 3 bases and 1 base respectively, with 19 bases between them. This CDR3 is 16 amino acids long. CDR1 DFQATT and CDR2 SNEGSKA come from the germline V gene (reference sequence).

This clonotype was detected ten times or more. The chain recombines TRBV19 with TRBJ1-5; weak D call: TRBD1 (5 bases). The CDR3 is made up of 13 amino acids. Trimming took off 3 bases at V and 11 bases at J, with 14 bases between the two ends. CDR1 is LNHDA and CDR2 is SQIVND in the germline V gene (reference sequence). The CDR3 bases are TGTGCCAGTAGTATGTATGGGGGGGAGTCCCAGCATTTT. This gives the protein CASSMYGGESQHF.

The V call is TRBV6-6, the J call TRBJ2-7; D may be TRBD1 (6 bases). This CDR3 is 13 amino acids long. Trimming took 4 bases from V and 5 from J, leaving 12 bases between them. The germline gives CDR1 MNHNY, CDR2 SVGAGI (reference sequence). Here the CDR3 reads CASSSRGYDEQYV. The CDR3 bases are TGTGCCAGCAGTTCCAGGGGTTACGACGAGCAGTACGTC.

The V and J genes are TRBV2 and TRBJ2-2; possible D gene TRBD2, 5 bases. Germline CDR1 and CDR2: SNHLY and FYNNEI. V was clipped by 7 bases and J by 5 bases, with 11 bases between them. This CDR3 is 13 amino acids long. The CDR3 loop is CASISSITGELFF. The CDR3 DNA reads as TGTGCCAGCATATCTAGCATAACCGGGGAGCTGTTTTTT.

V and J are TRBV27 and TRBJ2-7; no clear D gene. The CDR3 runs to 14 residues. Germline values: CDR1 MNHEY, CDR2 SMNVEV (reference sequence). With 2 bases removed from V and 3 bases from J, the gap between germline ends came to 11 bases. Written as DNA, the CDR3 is TGTGCCAGCAGTTTAGACGGGCTGAACTACGAGCAGTACTTC. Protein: CASSLDGLNYEQYF.

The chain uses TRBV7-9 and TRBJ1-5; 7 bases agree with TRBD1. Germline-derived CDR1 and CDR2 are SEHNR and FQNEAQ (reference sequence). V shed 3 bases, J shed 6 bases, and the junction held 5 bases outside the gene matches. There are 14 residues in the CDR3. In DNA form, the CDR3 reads TGTGCCAGCAGCTTTCCAGGGGGTCTTCAGCCCCAGCATTTT. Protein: CASSFPGGLQPQHF.

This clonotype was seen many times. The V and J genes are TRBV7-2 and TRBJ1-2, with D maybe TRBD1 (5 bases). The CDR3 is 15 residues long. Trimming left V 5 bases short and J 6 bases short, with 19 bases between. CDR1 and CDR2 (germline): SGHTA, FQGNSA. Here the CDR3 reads CASSLSVREGNGYTF. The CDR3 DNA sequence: TGTGCCAGCAGCCTGAGTGTCAGGGAAGGGAATGGCTACACCTTC.

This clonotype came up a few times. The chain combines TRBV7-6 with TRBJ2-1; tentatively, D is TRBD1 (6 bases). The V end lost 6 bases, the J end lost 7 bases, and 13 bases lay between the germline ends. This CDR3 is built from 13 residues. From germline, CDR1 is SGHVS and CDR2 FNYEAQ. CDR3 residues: CASRAGAVNEQFF. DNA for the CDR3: TGTGCCAGCAGAGCAGGGGCCGTAAATGAGCAGTTCTTC.

The CDR3 sequence: CASSYGTTGELFF. CDR3 sequence (DNA): TGTGCCAGCAGTTACGGGACTACCGGGGAGCTGTTTTTT. The rearrangement links TRBV6-5 to TRBJ2-2; a weak D match, TRBD2 (6 bases). CDR1 is MNHEY and CDR2 is SVGAGI in the germline V gene. Trimming removed 2 bases from V and 5 bases from J, with 6 bases in between. The CDR3 contains 13 residues.

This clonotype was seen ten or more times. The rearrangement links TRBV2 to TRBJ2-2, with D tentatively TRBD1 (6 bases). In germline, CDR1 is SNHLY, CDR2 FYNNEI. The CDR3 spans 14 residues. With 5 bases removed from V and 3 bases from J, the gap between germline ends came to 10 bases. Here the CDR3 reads CASSLWTDTGELFF. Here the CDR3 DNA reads TGTGCCAGCAGTCTTTGGACAGACACCGGGGAGCTGTTTTTT.

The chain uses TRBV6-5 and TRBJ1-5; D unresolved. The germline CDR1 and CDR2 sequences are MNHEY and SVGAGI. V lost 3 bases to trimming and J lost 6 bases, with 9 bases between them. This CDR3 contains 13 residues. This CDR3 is CASSYMLGQPQHF. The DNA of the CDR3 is TGTGCCAGCAGTTATATGTTGGGTCAGCCCCAGCATTTT.

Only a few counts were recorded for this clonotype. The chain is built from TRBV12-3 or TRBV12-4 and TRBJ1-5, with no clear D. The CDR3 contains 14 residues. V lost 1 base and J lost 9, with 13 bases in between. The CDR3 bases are TGTGCCAGCAGTTTAGGACCGGGTTTGGCGCCCCAGCATTTT. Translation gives CASSLGPGLAPQHF.

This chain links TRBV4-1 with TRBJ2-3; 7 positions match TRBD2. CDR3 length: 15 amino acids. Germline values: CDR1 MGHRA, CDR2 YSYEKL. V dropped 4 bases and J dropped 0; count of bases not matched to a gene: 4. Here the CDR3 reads CASSPSAGSTDTQYF. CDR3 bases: TGCGCCAGCAGCCCGTCAGCGGGGAGCACAGATACGCAGTATTTT.